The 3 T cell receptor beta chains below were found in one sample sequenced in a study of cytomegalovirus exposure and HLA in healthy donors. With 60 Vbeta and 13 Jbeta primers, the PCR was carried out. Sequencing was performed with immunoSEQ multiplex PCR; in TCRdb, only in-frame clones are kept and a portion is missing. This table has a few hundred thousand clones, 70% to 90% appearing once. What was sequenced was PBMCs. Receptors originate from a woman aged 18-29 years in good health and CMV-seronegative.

CDR3 nucleotides: TGTGCCAGCAGCCTAGACGGGGACTCCTACAATGAGCAGTTCTTC. It codes for CASSLDGDSYNEQFF. The rearrangement uses TRBV9 and TRBJ2-1; D possibly corresponds to TRBD2 (5 bases). V dropped 4 bases and J dropped 0 bases, with 11 bases sitting between them. CDR1 and CDR2 (germline): SGDLS, YYNGEE. The CDR3 contains 15 residues.

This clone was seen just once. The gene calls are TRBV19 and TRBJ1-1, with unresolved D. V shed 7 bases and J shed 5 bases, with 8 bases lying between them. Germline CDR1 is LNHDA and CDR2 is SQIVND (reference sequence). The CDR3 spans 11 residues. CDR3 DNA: TGTGCCAGTACCCCGGGGACTGAAGCTTTCTTT. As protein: CASTPGTEAFF.

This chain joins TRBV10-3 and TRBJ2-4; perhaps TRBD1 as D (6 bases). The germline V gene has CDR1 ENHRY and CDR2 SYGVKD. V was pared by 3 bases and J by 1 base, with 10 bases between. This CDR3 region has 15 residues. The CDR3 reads CAISDQGRAKNIQYF. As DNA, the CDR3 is TGTGCCATCAGTGATCAGGGGCGCGCCAAAAACATTCAGTACTTC.